The 25 T cell receptor beta chains given below trace back to one sample, sequenced in a study of blood T cell repertoires in COVID-19. Assay used: immunoSEQ multiplex PCR; TCRdb lists only in-frame clones, some missing. Among under 200,000 clones, around 87% were seen once, and the ten largest hold about 0.98%. Material for sequencing was peripheral blood. These receptors were collected from a man aged 18 to 30 with acute or convalescent COVID-19.

The chain combines TRBV14 with TRBJ1-1, with D possibly matching TRBD1 (5 bases). Germline V gives CDR1 SGHDN, CDR2 FVKESK. The ends were cut back, 3 bases at V and 3 bases at J, with 17 bases in the middle. The CDR3 covers 16 residues. This chain's CDR3 is CASSHSGGGGDTEAFF. The CDR3 coding sequence is TGTGCCAGCAGCCACTCGGGGGGGGGTGGCGACACTGAAGCTTTCTTT.

The chain employs TRBV5-1 and TRBJ2-1; TRBD1 agrees at 9 bases. V lost 4 bases to trimming and J lost 4 bases; unmatched junction nucleotides: 3. Germline CDR1 and CDR2: SGHRS and YFSETQ. The CDR3 has 14 amino acids. For the CDR3, the DNA is TGCGCCAGCAGCCCGGGACAGGGTTACAATGAGCAGTTCTTC. Its translation is CASSPGQGYNEQFF.

This chain links TRBV5-1 with TRBJ1-1, with D unclear. Germline V gene lookup returns CDR1 SGHRS and CDR2 YFSETQ. This CDR3 is built from 15 residues. The V end lost 0 bases, the J end lost 1 base, and 10 bases lay between the germline ends. This CDR3 is CASSLVVQTNTEAFF. In nucleotides, the CDR3 is TGCGCCAGCAGCTTGGTTGTACAGACGAACACTGAAGCTTTCTTT. The full variable domain, in which reference TRBV5-1 and TRBJ1-1 provide the parts outside the CDR3, is KAGVTQTPRYLIKTRGQQVTLSCSPISGHRSVSWYQQTPGQGLQFLFEYFSETQRNKGNFPGRFSGRQFSNSRSEMNVSTLELGDSALYLCASSLVVQTNTEAFFGQGTRLTVV.

The rearrangement joins TRBV7-8 to TRBJ1-6, with D perhaps TRBD1 (6 bases). The ends were cut back, 2 bases at V and 6 bases at J, with 11 bases in the middle. Germline CDR1 and CDR2: SGHVS and FQNEAQ. CDR3 length: 15 residues. CDR3 sequence reads: CASSLPGQSNSPLHF. Written as DNA, the CDR3 is TGTGCCAGCAGCTTACCGGGACAATCTAATTCACCCCTCCACTTT.

The chain recombines TRBV14 with TRBJ2-5; D is uncertain. The V gene lost 6 bases and the J gene lost 1 base, with 9 bases spanning the gap. Germline assignment: CDR1 SGHDN and CDR2 FVKESK. This CDR3 spans 13 amino acids. In DNA form, the CDR3 reads TGTGCCAGCAGACTGTCGGGCCAAGAGACCCAGTACTTC. Translation gives CASRLSGQETQYF. The full variable domain, in which reference TRBV14 and TRBJ2-5 provide the parts outside the CDR3, is EAGVTQFPSHSVIEKGQTVTLRCDPISGHDNLYWYRRVMGKEIKFLLHFVKESKQDESGMPNNRFLAERTGGTYSTLKVQPAELEDSGVYFCASRLSGQETQYFGPGTRLLVL.

The CDR3 DNA follows: TGTGCCAGCAGCTCCCCCCCTAAGATCATTCAGTACTTC. This sequence encodes CASSSPPKIIQYF. This chain links TRBV7-9 with TRBJ2-4; no reliable D call. The V gene's germline CDR1 is SEHNR and CDR2 FQNEAQ (reference sequence). This CDR3 has 13 residues. V was cut by 4 bases and J by 9 bases, with 13 bases left in between. The variable domain in full, with the rest retrieved from reference TRBV7-9 and TRBJ2-4, is DTGVSQNPRHKITKRGQNVTFRCDPISEHNRLYWYRQTLGQGPEFLTYFQNEAQLEKSRLLSDRFSAERPKGSFSTLEIQRTEQGDSAMYLCASSSPPKIIQYFGAGTRLSVL.

The rearrangement joins TRBV12-5 to TRBJ2-3; TRBD1 matches at 7 bases. CDR3 length: 17 residues. Trimming cost V 0 bases and J 4 bases; bases outside gene matches: 10. The germline gives CDR1 LGHNT, CDR2 FRNRAP. CDR3 region: CASGLVGHRGVPDTQYF. The CDR3 DNA is TGTGCTAGTGGTTTGGTTGGGCACAGGGGTGTCCCAGATACGCAGTATTTT.

The genes are TRBV3-1 (or the pseudogene TRBV3-2) and TRBJ2-1; TRBD2 matches 11 bases. Trimming took 0 bases from V and 7 from J; bases not matched to a gene: 8. The germline CDR1 and CDR2 sequences are LGHDT and YNNKEL (reference sequence). The CDR3 is 17 residues long. The DNA for the CDR3 is TGTGCCAGCAGCCAAGATATGACTAGCGGGAACTCTAATGAGCAGTTCTTC. Protein sequence: CASSQDMTSGNSNEQFF.

The chain couples TRBV10-1 to TRBJ2-3; D unresolved. The CDR3 extends over 13 amino acids. CDR1 and CDR2 from the germline V gene are WNHNN and SYGVQD (reference sequence). V lost 5 bases and J lost 2, with 8 bases in between. For the CDR3, the DNA is TGCGCCAGCAGTCAACGAGACACAGATACGCAGTATTTT. Translating gives CASSQRDTDTQYF.

This clone was seen just once. This sequence joins TRBV6-5 and TRBJ2-1; TRBD1 agrees at 9 bases. The CDR3 has 15 residues. J was trimmed by 6 bases and V by 6 bases; bases with no gene match: 9. Germline V gives CDR1 MNHEY, CDR2 SVGAGI. The chain's CDR3 is CASRDRDRAGNEQFF. CDR3 nucleotides: TGTGCCAGCAGGGACCGGGACAGGGCCGGCAATGAGCAGTTCTTC.

The genes are TRBV28 and TRBJ1-3; 12 nucleotides line up with TRBD1. Germline CDR1 and CDR2: MDHEN and SYDVKM. Trimming cost V 3 bases and J 3 bases; bases outside gene matches: 3. This CDR3 spans 16 amino acids. The CDR3, as DNA: TGTGCCAGCAGTTTGGGACAGGGGGCTTTTGGAAACACCATATATTTT. This translates into CASSLGQGAFGNTIYF.

This chain uses TRBV18 with TRBJ2-5; the match to TRBD1 covers 7 bases. Germline CDR1 reads KGHSH; CDR2 reads LQKENI. V dropped 3 bases and J dropped 5; count of bases not matched to a gene: 9. The CDR3 totals 15 residues. CDR3 sequence (DNA): TGTGCCAGCTCACCTTCGGAAGGGGGCAGGGAGACCCAGTACTTC. Residues: CASSPSEGGRETQYF.

V is TRBV7-3 and J is TRBJ1-1; TRBD1 agrees at 7 bases. V was pared by 5 bases and J by 3 bases, with 9 bases of the junction left unmatched. The CDR3 has 15 amino acids. Germline V lookup: CDR1 SGHTA, CDR2 FQGTGA. CDR3: CASSPLDREDTEAFF. DNA of the CDR3: TGTGCCAGCAGCCCCTTAGACAGGGAGGACACTGAAGCTTTCTTT.

The rearrangement joins TRBV5-3 to TRBJ1-2; D is undetermined. TRBV5-3 is recorded as an ORF, its role being uncertain. This CDR3 is 19 amino acids long. The germline V and J ends were trimmed by 3 bases and 4 bases, with 28 bases remaining between them. In DNA, the CDR3 is TGTGCCAGAAGCTCCCCTAGGGTAAAACGAGGGCCGACCGGCTATGGCTACACCTTC. Its translation is CARSSPRVKRGPTGYGYTF.

The rearrangement joins TRBV5-1 to TRBJ1-1, with no clear D. This CDR3 region has 12 residues. V was shortened by 7 bases and J by 4 bases, with 11 bases between the two germline ends. In germline, CDR1 is SGHRS, CDR2 YFSETQ. The CDR3 DNA reads TGCGCCAGCCGTCTGCAGGCCACTGAAGCTTTCTTT. Residues: CASRLQATEAFF.

This clone was found a few times. This chain links TRBV5-1 with TRBJ1-3, with 7 bases lining up with TRBD1. The germline CDR1 and CDR2 sequences are SGHRS and YFSETQ. There are 15 residues in the CDR3. Trimming removed 4 bases from V and 2 bases from J; junction bases left unmatched: 6. CDR3 sequence reads: CASSEWRGPGNTIYF. CDR3 bases: TGCGCCAGCAGCGAATGGAGGGGGCCTGGAAACACCATATATTTT.

This rearrangement joins TRBV18 to TRBJ2-4; D is perhaps TRBD2 (7 bases). Germline CDR1 KGHSH, CDR2 LQKENI. This CDR3 has 16 residues. Trimming left V 4 bases short and J 3 bases short, with 16 bases between. For the CDR3, the DNA is TGTGCCAGCTCACGATGGGGGGGCGAAGGCAAAAACATTCAGTACTTC. This codes for CASSRWGGEGKNIQYF.

The V call is TRBV7-2, the J call TRBJ1-4, with 10 bases matching TRBD1. V was pared by 5 bases and J by 8 bases, with 8 bases of the junction left unmatched. The CDR3 runs 15 residues. Per the germline V gene, CDR1 is SGHTA and CDR2 is FQGNSA. The CDR3 reads CASSQRQGAVEKLFF. CDR3 nucleotides: TGTGCCAGCAGCCAGCGACAGGGGGCTGTGGAAAAACTGTTTTTT.

The CDR3 DNA reads TGTGCCAGCAGCAAAGTGGGAGGTCCAAATGAAAAACTGTTTTTT. Translating gives CASSKVGGPNEKLFF. The chain recombines TRBV21-1 with TRBJ1-4. TRBV21-1 is a pseudogene segment. The CDR3 has 15 residues.

The V and J genes are TRBV5-1 and TRBJ1-2, with TRBD1 matching 9 bases. The CDR3 runs to 13 residues. V shed 6 bases and J 8 bases; nucleotides not matched to a gene: 8. The germline CDR1 and CDR2 sequences are SGHRS and YFSETQ. The CDR3 sequence: CASTTGGAGGYTF. DNA of the CDR3: TGCGCCAGCACCACAGGGGGCGCGGGGGGCTACACCTTC.

This rearrangement joins TRBV9 to TRBJ2-5; D unclear. This CDR3 is 14 amino acids long. The germline gives CDR1 SGDLS, CDR2 YYNGEE. V was cut by 0 bases and J by 4 bases, with 10 bases left in between. The CDR3 sequence is CASSVESSLETQYF. In nucleotides, the CDR3 is TGTGCCAGCAGCGTAGAGTCGAGCTTAGAGACCCAGTACTTC.

The rearrangement links TRBV4-1 to TRBJ2-7, with 7 bases fitting TRBD1. Losses at the gene ends were 2 bases for V and 0 bases for J; bases not matched to a gene: 7. This CDR3 has 16 amino acids. CDR1 and CDR2 (germline): MGHRA, YSYEKL. In DNA form, the CDR3 reads TGCGCCAGCAGCCAAACAGGGGCGTCAAGCTCCTACGAGCAGTACGTC. Translating it yields CASSQTGASSSYEQYV.

The chain links TRBV18 to TRBJ2-1, with TRBD1 as a possible D gene (5 bases). Deletions cut 9 bases from V and 0 bases from J, with 9 bases between. Looked up from germline, CDR1 is KGHSH and CDR2 is LQKENI. The CDR3 sequence is 13 residues long. CDR3 residues: CASKGVSYNEQFF. In DNA, the CDR3 is TGTGCCAGTAAAGGGGTCTCCTACAATGAGCAGTTCTTC.

CDR3 sequence (DNA): TGTGCCAGCAGCACGGGAAGCTCCTACGAGCAGTACTTC. It codes for CASSTGSSYEQYF. The chain has TRBV11-3 and TRBJ2-7; D is perhaps TRBD2 (5 bases). Looked up from germline, CDR1 is SGHNT and CDR2 is YENEEA. Trimming pared 5 bases from V and 0 bases from J, leaving 8 bases between. The CDR3 runs to 13 residues. The complete variable domain, with remaining parts taken from reference TRBV11-3 and TRBJ2-7, reads EAGVVQSPRYKIIEKKQPVAFWCNPISGHNTLYWYLQNLGQGPELLIRYENEEAVDDSQLPKDRFSAERLKGVDSTLKIQPAELGDSAVYLCASSTGSSYEQYFGPGTRLTVT.

The chain joins TRBV6-2 or TRBV6-3 to TRBJ1-1; 10 nucleotides agree with TRBD1. Germline CDR1 MNHEY, CDR2 SVGEGT. The junction had 13 bases not matched to a gene; V was cut back by 6 bases and J by 3 bases. The CDR3 has 17 residues. The CDR3 bases are TGTGCCAGCAGCCAGGGACCGGGACAGGGGTTTTACACTGAAGCTTTCTTT. Translation: CASSQGPGQGFYTEAFF.